This T cell receptor (beta chain) comes out of a study of T cell responses to AZD1222 COVID-19 vaccine. Between the trimmed V and J ends, which lost 1 base and 6 bases, there was a span of 11 bases. Looked up from germline, CDR1 is SGHDT and CDR2 is YYEEEE. This CDR3 comprises 14 residues. Clones were sequenced by immunoSEQ multiplex PCR, and TCRdb holds only the in-frame ones, with some missing. Of about 110,000 clones listed, about 90% are singletons. The study pooled second doses at about 4 or about 12 weeks. Notes on this clone: Its antigen is not known.

Study conclusions and caveats: After two AZD1222 doses, spike-specific TCR breadth and depth rose versus day 0.

The TCR originated in an adult who received the AZD1222 COVID-19 vaccine. The sequencing used peripheral blood, collected 28 days after the second AZD1222 dose. V is TRBV5-6 and J is TRBJ1-5; D is perhaps TRBD1 (5 bases). CDR3 in amino acids: CASSLMGRGQPQHF. CDR3 in DNA: TGTGCCAGCAGCTTGATGGGGCGAGGTCAGCCCCAGCATTTT.